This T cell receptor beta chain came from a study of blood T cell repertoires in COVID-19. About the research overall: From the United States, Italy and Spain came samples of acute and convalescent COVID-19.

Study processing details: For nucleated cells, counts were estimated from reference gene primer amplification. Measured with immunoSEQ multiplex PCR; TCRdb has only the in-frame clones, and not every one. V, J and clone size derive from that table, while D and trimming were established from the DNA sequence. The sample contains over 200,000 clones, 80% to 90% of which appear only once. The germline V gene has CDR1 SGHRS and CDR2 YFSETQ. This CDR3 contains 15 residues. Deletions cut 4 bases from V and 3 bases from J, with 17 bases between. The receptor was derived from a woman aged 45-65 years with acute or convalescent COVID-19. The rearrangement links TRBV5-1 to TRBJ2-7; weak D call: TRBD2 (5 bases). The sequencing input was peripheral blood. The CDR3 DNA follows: TGCGCCAGCAGCCCTGGAGAGCCCGGAGGCTACGAGCAGTACTTC. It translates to CASSPGEPGGYEQYF. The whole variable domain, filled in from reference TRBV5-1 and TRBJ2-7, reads KAGVTQTPRYLIKTRGQQVTLSCSPISGHRSVSWYQQTPGQGLQFLFEYFSETQRNKGNFPGRFSGRQFSNSRSEMNVSTLELGDSALYLCASSPGEPGGYEQYFGPGTRLTVT.